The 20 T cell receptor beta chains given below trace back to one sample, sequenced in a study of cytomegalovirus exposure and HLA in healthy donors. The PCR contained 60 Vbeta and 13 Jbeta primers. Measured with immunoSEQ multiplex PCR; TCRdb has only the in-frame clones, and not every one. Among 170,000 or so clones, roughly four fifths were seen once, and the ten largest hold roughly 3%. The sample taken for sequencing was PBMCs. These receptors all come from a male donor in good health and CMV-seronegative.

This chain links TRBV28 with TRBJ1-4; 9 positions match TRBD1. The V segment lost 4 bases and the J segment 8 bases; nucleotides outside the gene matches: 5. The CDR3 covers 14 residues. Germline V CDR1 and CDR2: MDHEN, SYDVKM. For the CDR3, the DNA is TGTGCCAGCAGTTATCGGGACAGGGACGAAAAACTGTTTTTT. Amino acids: CASSYRDRDEKLFF.

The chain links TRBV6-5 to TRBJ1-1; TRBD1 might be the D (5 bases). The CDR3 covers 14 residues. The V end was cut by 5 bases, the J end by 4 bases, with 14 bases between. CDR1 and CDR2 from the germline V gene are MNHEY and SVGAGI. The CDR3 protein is CASSRDARGTEAFF. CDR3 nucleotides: TGTGCCAGCAGTAGGGACGCGCGGGGCACTGAAGCTTTCTTT.

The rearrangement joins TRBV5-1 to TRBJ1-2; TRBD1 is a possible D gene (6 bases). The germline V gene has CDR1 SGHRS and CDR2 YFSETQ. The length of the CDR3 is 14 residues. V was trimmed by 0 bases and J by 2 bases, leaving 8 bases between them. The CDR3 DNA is TGCGCCAGCAGCTTGGAGCAGGGGAACTATGGCTACACCTTC. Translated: CASSLEQGNYGYTF. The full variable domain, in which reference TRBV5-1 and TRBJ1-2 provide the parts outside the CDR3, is KAGVTQTPRYLIKTRGQQVTLSCSPISGHRSVSWYQQTPGQGLQFLFEYFSETQRNKGNFPGRFSGRQFSNSRSEMNVSTLELGDSALYLCASSLEQGNYGYTFGSGTRLTVV.

The CDR3 protein is CAWSPTRDTQYF. CDR3 sequence (DNA): TGTGCCTGGAGTCCGACTCGTGATACGCAGTATTTT. The chain combines TRBV30 with TRBJ2-3; D is ambiguous. This CDR3 has 12 amino acids. V was pared by 2 bases and J by 6 bases, with 9 bases between. Germline assignment: CDR1 GTSNPN and CDR2 SVGIG (reference sequence).

The CDR3 reads CASSSLSRTSGAVGNEQFF. The DNA of the CDR3 is TGTGCCAGCAGTTCCCTGAGTCGGACTAGCGGGGCGGTAGGCAATGAGCAGTTCTTC. The rearrangement joins TRBV28 to TRBJ2-1; 12 bases fit TRBD2. The V gene's germline CDR1 is MDHEN and CDR2 SYDVKM. The CDR3 covers 19 residues. The ends lost 4 bases at V and 6 bases at J; junction bases unmatched: 16.

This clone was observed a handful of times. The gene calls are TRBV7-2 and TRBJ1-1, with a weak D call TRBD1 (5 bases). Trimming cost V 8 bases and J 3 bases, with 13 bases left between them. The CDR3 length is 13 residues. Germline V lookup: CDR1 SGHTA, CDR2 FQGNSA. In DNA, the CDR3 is TGTGCCAGCCTTGACGGGGGGTACACTGAAGCTTTCTTT. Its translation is CASLDGGYTEAFF.

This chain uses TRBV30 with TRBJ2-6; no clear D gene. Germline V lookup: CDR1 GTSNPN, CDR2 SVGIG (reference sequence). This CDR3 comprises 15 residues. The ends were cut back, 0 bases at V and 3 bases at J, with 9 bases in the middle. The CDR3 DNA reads TGTGCCTGGAGTGTACGAGTTTTTGGGGCCAACGTCCTGACTTTC. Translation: CAWSVRVFGANVLTF. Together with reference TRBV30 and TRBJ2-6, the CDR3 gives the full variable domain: SQTIHQWPATLVQPVGSPLSLECTVEGTSNPNLYWYRQAAGRGLQLLFYSVGIGQISSEVPQNLSASRPQDRQFILSSKKLLLSDSGFYLCAWSVRVFGANVLTFGAGSRLTVL.

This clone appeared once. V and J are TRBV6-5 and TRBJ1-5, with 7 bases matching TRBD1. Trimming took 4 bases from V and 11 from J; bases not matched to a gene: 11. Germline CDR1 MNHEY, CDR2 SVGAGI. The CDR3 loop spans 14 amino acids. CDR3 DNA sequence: TGTGCCAGCAGTTCCCGGACAGGTCTGTATTCCCAGCATTTT. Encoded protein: CASSSRTGLYSQHF.

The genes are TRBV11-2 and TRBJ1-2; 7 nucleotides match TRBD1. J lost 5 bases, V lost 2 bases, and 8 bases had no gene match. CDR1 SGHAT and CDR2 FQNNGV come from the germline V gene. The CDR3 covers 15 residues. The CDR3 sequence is CASSLPGPGGYGYTF. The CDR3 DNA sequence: TGTGCCAGCAGCTTACCGGGTCCAGGGGGGTATGGCTACACCTTC.

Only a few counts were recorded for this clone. The CDR3 is CASSLMARGGYNEQFF. CDR3 nucleotide sequence: TGTGCCAGCAGTTTGATGGCTAGGGGCGGCTACAATGAGCAGTTCTTC. The J gene is TRBJ2-1, the V gene TRBV27, with D tentatively TRBD1 (5 bases). V lost 3 bases, J lost 3 bases, and 15 bases lay in between. Germline loops: CDR1 MNHEY, CDR2 SMNVEV (reference sequence). The CDR3 sequence is 16 residues long.

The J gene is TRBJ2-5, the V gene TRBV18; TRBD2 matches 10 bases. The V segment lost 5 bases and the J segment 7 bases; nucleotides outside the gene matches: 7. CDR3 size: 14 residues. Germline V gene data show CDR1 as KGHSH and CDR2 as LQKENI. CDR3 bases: TGTGCCAGCTCAGCTACTAGCGGGGTTGGGACCCAGTACTTC. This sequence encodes CASSATSGVGTQYF.

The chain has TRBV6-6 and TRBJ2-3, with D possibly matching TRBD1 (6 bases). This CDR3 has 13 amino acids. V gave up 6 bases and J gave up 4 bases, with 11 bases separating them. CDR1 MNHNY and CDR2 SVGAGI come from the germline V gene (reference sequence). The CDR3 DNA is TGTGCCAGCAGGGGGGCCGGGGCAGATACGCAGTATTTT. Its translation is CASRGAGADTQYF.

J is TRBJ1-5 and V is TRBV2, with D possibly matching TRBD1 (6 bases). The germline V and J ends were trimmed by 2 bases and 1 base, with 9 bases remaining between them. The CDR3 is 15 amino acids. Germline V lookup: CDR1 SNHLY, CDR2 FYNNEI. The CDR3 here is CASSERDISNQPQHF. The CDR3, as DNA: TGTGCCAGCAGTGAAAGGGACATAAGCAATCAGCCCCAGCATTTT.

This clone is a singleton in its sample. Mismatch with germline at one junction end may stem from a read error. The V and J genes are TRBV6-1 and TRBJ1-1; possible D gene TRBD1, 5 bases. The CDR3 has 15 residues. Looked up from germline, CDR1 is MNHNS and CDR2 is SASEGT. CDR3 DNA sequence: TGTGCCAGCAGGCACGGGGGGACGGCGAACCCTGAAGCTTTCTTT. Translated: CASRHGGTANPEAFF.

CDR3 sequence reads: CASSTGPQPQHF. CDR3 DNA: TGTGCCAGCTCGACAGGGCCTCAGCCCCAGCATTTT. This chain joins TRBV18 and TRBJ1-5; 7 nucleotides line up with TRBD1. V was pared by 6 bases and J by 6 bases, with 2 bases of the junction left unmatched. Per germline, CDR1 KGHSH and CDR2 LQKENI. This CDR3 has 12 amino acids.

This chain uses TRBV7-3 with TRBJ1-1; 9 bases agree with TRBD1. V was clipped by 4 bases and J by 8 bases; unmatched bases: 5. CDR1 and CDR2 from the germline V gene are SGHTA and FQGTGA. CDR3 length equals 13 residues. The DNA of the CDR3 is TGTGCCAGCAGCTCCTCAGGGACAGGGGAAGCTTTCTTT. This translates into CASSSSGTGEAFF.

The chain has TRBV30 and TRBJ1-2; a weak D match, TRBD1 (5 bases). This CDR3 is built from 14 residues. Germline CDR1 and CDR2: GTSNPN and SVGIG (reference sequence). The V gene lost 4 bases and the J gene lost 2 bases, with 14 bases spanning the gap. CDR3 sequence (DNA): TGTGCCTGGATGGGGCTAGGTGTAAACTATGGCTACACCTTC. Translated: CAWMGLGVNYGYTF. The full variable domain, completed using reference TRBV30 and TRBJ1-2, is SQTIHQWPATLVQPVGSPLSLECTVEGTSNPNLYWYRQAAGRGLQLLFYSVGIGQISSEVPQNLSASRPQDRQFILSSKKLLLSDSGFYLCAWMGLGVNYGYTFGSGTRLTVV.

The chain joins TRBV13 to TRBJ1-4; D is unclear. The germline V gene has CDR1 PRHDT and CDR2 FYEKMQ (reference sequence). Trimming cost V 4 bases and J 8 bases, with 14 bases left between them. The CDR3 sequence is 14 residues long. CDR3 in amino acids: CASSSPASGEKLFF. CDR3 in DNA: TGTGCCAGCAGCTCCCCAGCGAGCGGGGAAAAACTGTTTTTT.

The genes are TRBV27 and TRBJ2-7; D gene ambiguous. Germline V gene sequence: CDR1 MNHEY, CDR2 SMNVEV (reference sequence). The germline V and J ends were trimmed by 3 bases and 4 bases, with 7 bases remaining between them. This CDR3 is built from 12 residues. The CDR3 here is CASSFPGYEQYF. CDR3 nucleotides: TGTGCCAGCAGTTTCCCCGGTTACGAGCAGTACTTC.

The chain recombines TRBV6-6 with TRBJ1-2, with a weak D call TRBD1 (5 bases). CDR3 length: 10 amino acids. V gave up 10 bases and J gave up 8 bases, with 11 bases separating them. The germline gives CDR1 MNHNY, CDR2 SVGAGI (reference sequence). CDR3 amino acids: CATTGGGYTF. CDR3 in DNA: TGTGCCACCACAGGCGGCGGCTACACCTTC.